Below, 32 T cell receptor beta chains from the same sample are listed, as sequenced in a study of T-cell memory formation after mild COVID-19. TCRdb ran MiXCR on the 5' RACE reads and lists one entry per CDR3 protein. Of over 70,000 distinct CDR3 sequences in the sample, over 12% are singletons; the top ten hold under 45%. What was sequenced was PBMCs or a T cell subset sorted from them (not recorded which). The receptor source for this set is a man aged 18 to 35 who had mild COVID-19 (a few samples of this study predate the infection). Cell type and time point are not known.

This clonotype was counted a few times. This chain uses TRBV5-6 with TRBJ2-1; 7 nucleotides match TRBD1. CDR1 is SGHDT and CDR2 is YYEEEE in the germline V gene. With V trimmed by 0 bases and J by 8 bases, 8 bases remained unmatched. CDR3 length equals 15 residues. DNA for the CDR3: TGTGCCAGCAGCTTGGCGGTGACAGGGCATGATGAGCAGTTCTTC. It is translated as CASSLAVTGHDEQFF.

The chain links TRBV6-5 to TRBJ2-1, with 8 bases lining up with TRBD2. Germline loops: CDR1 MNHEY, CDR2 SVGAGI. The CDR3 length is 15 residues. With V trimmed by 5 bases and J by 7 bases, 10 bases remained unmatched. The CDR3 spells CASSPSSGGGNEQFF. For the CDR3, the DNA is TGTGCCAGCAGTCCCTCGAGCGGGGGTGGGAATGAGCAGTTCTTC.

V usage is TRBV20-1 and J usage is TRBJ2-1; 12 nucleotides match TRBD2. Germline-derived CDR1 and CDR2 are DFQATT and SNEGSKA (reference sequence). CDR3 length: 16 residues. V lost 5 bases to trimming and J lost 10 bases; unmatched junction nucleotides: 15. The CDR3 DNA reads TGCAGTGCTCTCCTTACCGGGACTAGCGGGTTCTACGAGCAGTTCTTC. It yields the protein CSALLTGTSGFYEQFF.

This clonotype was picked up many times. The chain carries TRBV4-3 and TRBJ2-3; 12 nucleotides align to TRBD2. The germline gives CDR1 LGHNA, CDR2 YSLEER. CDR3 length: 19 amino acids. The V and J ends lost 4 bases and 5 bases, in that order; junction bases with no gene match: 16. The CDR3 nucleotides read TGCGCCAGCAGCCTTGGACAGGGGAAGGGACTAGCGGGTGTAGATACGCAGTATTTT. This translates into CASSLGQGKGLAGVDTQYF.

The CDR3 protein is CASTPGTGASGANVLTF. The CDR3 nucleotides are TGTGCCAGCACACCCGGGACAGGAGCGTCTGGGGCCAACGTCCTGACTTTC. V gene TRBV6-5 combines with J gene TRBJ2-6, with 8 bases aligning to TRBD1. The CDR3 totals 17 residues. Germline lookup yields CDR1 MNHEY and CDR2 SVGAGI. The V segment lost 7 bases and the J segment 1 base; nucleotides outside the gene matches: 9.

The sample holds a few counts of this clonotype. J is TRBJ1-2 and V is TRBV5-4, with TRBD1 as a possible D gene (5 bases). Germline-derived CDR1 and CDR2 are SGHNT and YYREEE (reference sequence). Trimming shortened V by 1 base and J by 2 bases, and 12 bases separated the two germline ends. CDR3 length equals 15 residues. CDR3 nucleotides: TGTGCCAGCAGCTTGTCTCAAGGGGTCAACTATGGCTACACCTTC. Translated: CASSLSQGVNYGYTF.

The V call is TRBV7-9, the J call TRBJ1-2; 7 positions match TRBD1. Germline V gives CDR1 SEHNR, CDR2 FQNEAQ (reference sequence). The CDR3 covers 12 residues. The junction had 7 bases not matched to a gene; V was cut back by 8 bases and J by 7 bases. The CDR3 sequence: CASSSAGGGYTF. The CDR3, as DNA: TGTGCCAGCTCCTCGGCAGGGGGTGGCTACACCTTC.

Many counts were recorded for this clonotype. The chain carries TRBV27 and TRBJ2-2; maybe TRBD2 (6 bases). The V end lost 4 bases, the J end lost 0 bases, and 12 bases lay between the germline ends. In germline, CDR1 is MNHEY, CDR2 SMNVEV (reference sequence). The CDR3 sequence is 16 residues long. The CDR3 reads CASSSTGTSNTGELFF. The CDR3 nucleotides read TGTGCCAGCAGTTCGACCGGGACTTCGAACACCGGGGAGCTGTTTTTT.

The CDR3 spells CATSRVRAENQPQHF. DNA of the CDR3: TGTGCCACCAGCAGAGTAAGGGCCGAGAATCAGCCCCAGCATTTT. The chain joins TRBV15 to TRBJ1-5; no firm D call. This CDR3 region has 15 residues. The germline V and J ends were trimmed by 1 base and 4 bases, with 11 bases remaining between them. The germline V gene encodes CDR1 LNHNV and CDR2 YYDKDF (reference sequence).

This clonotype was observed many times. The rearrangement joins TRBV7-9 to TRBJ2-1; D is perhaps TRBD1 or TRBD2 (5 bases each). The germline V gene encodes CDR1 SEHNR and CDR2 FQNEAQ (reference sequence). CDR3 length: 16 residues. Between the trimmed V and J ends, which lost 7 bases and 2 bases, there was a span of 18 bases. CDR3 region: CASTPSFGAAYNEQFF. CDR3 nucleotide sequence: TGTGCCAGCACCCCCTCCTTCGGGGCCGCCTACAATGAGCAGTTCTTC.

By sample share, this clonotype is medium-sized (0.01 to 0.1%). The chain couples TRBV9 to TRBJ2-5; 10 bases fit TRBD1. J gave up 9 bases and V 4 bases, and 15 bases lay outside the gene matches. Germline V gene sequence: CDR1 SGDLS, CDR2 YYNGEE. The CDR3 runs 16 residues. CDR3 DNA: TGTGCCAGCAGCCCGGGACAGGGGTTTCTTACCGAGGCCCAGTACTTC. Its protein is CASSPGQGFLTEAQYF.

This chain links TRBV11-2 with TRBJ2-1, with D possibly TRBD1 on 6 matching bases. The CDR3 runs 15 residues. The ends were cut back, 7 bases at V and 3 bases at J, with 16 bases in the middle. Germline CDR1 is SGHAT and CDR2 is FQNNGV. This CDR3 is CASNPPTGFYNEQFF. CDR3 in DNA: TGTGCCAGCAACCCCCCCACAGGGTTCTACAATGAGCAGTTCTTC.

The chain combines TRBV29-1 with TRBJ2-7; TRBD1 matches at 7 bases. The germline V gene encodes CDR1 SQVTM and CDR2 ANQGSEA. The V and J ends lost 0 bases and 3 bases, in that order; junction bases with no gene match: 8. The CDR3 has 15 amino acids. The CDR3 DNA reads TGCAGCGTTGAAGATCGTCAGGGACAGATCTACGAGCAGTACTTC. It is translated as CSVEDRQGQIYEQYF.

This clonotype was observed a handful of times. This chain joins TRBV19 and TRBJ2-1; 7 positions agree with TRBD2. The CDR3 loop spans 15 amino acids. Unmatched junction bases numbered 6, after V lost 1 base and J lost 6 bases. Germline-derived CDR1 and CDR2 are LNHDA and SQIVND (reference sequence). CDR3 protein: CASSIGASGINEQFF. The CDR3 nucleotides are TGTGCCAGTAGTATAGGGGCTAGCGGAATCAATGAGCAGTTCTTC.

This chain links TRBV9 with TRBJ2-3, with D uncertain. The CDR3 has 16 residues. Germline V gene lookup returns CDR1 SGDLS and CDR2 YYNGEE. Trimming stripped 4 bases from V and 1 base from J, with 16 bases between. The CDR3 reads CASSPLFGLGTDTQYF. DNA for the CDR3: TGTGCCAGCAGCCCCTTGTTCGGGTTGGGCACAGATACGCAGTATTTT. The whole variable domain, remainder taken from reference TRBV9 and TRBJ2-3, is DSGVTQTPKHLITATGQRVTLRCSPRSGDLSVYWYQQSLDQGLQFLIQYYNGEERAKGNILERFSAQQFPDLHSELNLSSLELGDSALYFCASSPLFGLGTDTQYFGPGTRLTVL.

Only a few counts were recorded for this clonotype. V usage is TRBV15 and J usage is TRBJ1-1; perhaps TRBD1 as D (6 bases). The germline V and J ends were trimmed by 3 bases and 4 bases, with 9 bases remaining between them. CDR3 size: 13 residues. The germline CDR1 and CDR2 sequences are LNHNV and YYDKDF (reference sequence). The DNA of the CDR3 is TGTGCCACCAGCAGTGGGACAACCACTGAAGCTTTCTTT. Translation: CATSSGTTTEAFF.

This clonotype was counted between two and nine times. This sequence joins TRBV4-1 and TRBJ2-3, with 9 bases lining up with TRBD1. This CDR3 is built from 15 residues. V gave up 4 bases and J gave up 5 bases; unmatched junction bases: 7. Germline CDR1 and CDR2: MGHRA and YSYEKL. The CDR3, as DNA: TGCGCCAGCAGCCCTGGGGACAGGGTGGGAGATACGCAGTATTTT. It specifies CASSPGDRVGDTQYF.

The chain employs TRBV5-1 and TRBJ2-2; D is undetermined. CDR1 and CDR2 (germline): SGHRS, YFSETQ. V was shortened by 3 bases and J by 0 bases, with 3 bases between the two germline ends. The CDR3 consists of 13 residues. The chain's CDR3 is CASSYTNTGELFF. CDR3 in DNA: TGCGCCAGCAGCTACACGAACACCGGGGAGCTGTTTTTT.

The chain joins TRBV11-2 to TRBJ2-2; D uncertain. The CDR3 has 13 residues. Germline CDR1 reads SGHAT; CDR2 reads FQNNGV. The V end was cut by 7 bases, the J end by 7 bases, with 13 bases between. As DNA, the CDR3 is TGTGCCAGCACCCTCGGGTGGATCGGGGAGCTGTTTTTT. Amino acids: CASTLGWIGELFF.

This clonotype was seen only a few times. The chain links TRBV12-3 or TRBV12-4 to TRBJ1-1; D not certain. The CDR3 spans 13 residues. V lost 6 bases and J lost 0, with 8 bases in between. The DNA of the CDR3 is TGTGCCAGCAGCTCCACAGTGAACACTGAAGCTTTCTTT. It encodes CASSSTVNTEAFF.

The genes are TRBV9 and TRBJ1-5; D uncertain. The CDR3 has 15 residues. Germline CDR1 and CDR2: SGDLS and YYNGEE. V shed 1 base and J shed 3 bases, with 11 bases lying between them. CDR3 loop: CASSVLDGNNQPQHF. CDR3 nucleotides: TGTGCCAGCAGCGTATTAGACGGAAACAATCAGCCCCAGCATTTT. Together with reference TRBV9 and TRBJ1-5, the CDR3 gives the full variable domain: DSGVTQTPKHLITATGQRVTLRCSPRSGDLSVYWYQQSLDQGLQFLIQYYNGEERAKGNILERFSAQQFPDLHSELNLSSLELGDSALYFCASSVLDGNNQPQHFGDGTRLSIL.

The chain couples TRBV7-2 to TRBJ1-2, with D possibly TRBD1 on 6 matching bases. CDR3 length equals 12 residues. V gave up 6 bases and J gave up 7 bases, with 12 bases separating them. Germline values: CDR1 SGHTA, CDR2 FQGNSA. CDR3 sequence reads: CASSLGGRGYTF. The CDR3, as DNA: TGTGCCAGCAGTCTCGGGGGCCGTGGCTACACCTTC. The full variable domain, in which reference TRBV7-2 and TRBJ1-2 provide the parts outside the CDR3, is GAGVSQSPSNKVTEKGKDVELRCDPISGHTALYWYRQSLGQGLEFLIYFQGNSAPDKSGLPSDRFSAERTGGSVSTLTIQRTQQEDSAVYLCASSLGGRGYTFGSGTRLTVV.

This clonotype occurred many times. V and J are TRBV4-1 and TRBJ2-3; perhaps TRBD2 as D (6 bases). The germline V and J ends were trimmed by 0 bases and 0 bases, with 13 bases remaining between them. The CDR3 is 17 amino acids. CDR1 is MGHRA, CDR2 YSYEKL, per germline. The CDR3 sequence is CASSQDEAGRSTDTQYF. In DNA, the CDR3 is TGCGCCAGCAGCCAAGATGAGGCGGGGAGGAGCACAGATACGCAGTATTTT.

The J gene is TRBJ1-2, the V gene TRBV6-6; D remains unclear. Germline assignment: CDR1 MNHNY and CDR2 SVGAGI (reference sequence). V was shortened by 2 bases and J by 2 bases, with 15 bases between the two germline ends. The CDR3 consists of 16 residues. The CDR3 nucleotides are TGTGCCAGCAGTTACGACCGGCATGGGGAGAACTATGGCTACACCTTC. Residues: CASSYDRHGENYGYTF.

This clonotype was picked up many times. The rearrangement uses TRBV12-3 or TRBV12-4 and TRBJ2-3; no clear D. The CDR3 is 11 residues long. V gave up 8 bases and J gave up 5 bases, with 8 bases separating them. The CDR3 protein is CASRIGDTQYF. As DNA, the CDR3 is TGTGCCAGCCGGATTGGAGATACGCAGTATTTT.

This chain uses TRBV7-9 with TRBJ1-3; tentative D call: TRBD1 (5 bases). The CDR3 totals 16 residues. Trimming removed 3 bases from V and 6 bases from J, with 18 bases in between. The germline CDR1 and CDR2 sequences are SEHNR and FQNEAQ (reference sequence). The CDR3 DNA reads TGTGCCAGCAGCTTGCCGAGCGTGGACACTTCAAACACCATATATTTT. Translation: CASSLPSVDTSNTIYF.

V gene TRBV6-5 combines with J gene TRBJ2-5, with D perhaps matching TRBD2 (6 bases). There are 12 residues in the CDR3. The V end lost 6 bases, the J end lost 6 bases, and 11 bases lay between the germline ends. Germline CDR1 MNHEY, CDR2 SVGAGI. In DNA, the CDR3 is TGTGCCAGCAGCCGCGGGGAAAAGACCCAGTACTTC. Translation: CASSRGEKTQYF.

This clonotype showed up many times. The chain employs TRBV7-6 and TRBJ2-7, with D possibly TRBD1 on 6 matching bases. Trimming left V 4 bases short and J 0 bases short, with 16 bases between. This CDR3 contains 16 residues. CDR1 and CDR2 (germline): SGHVS, FNYEAQ. As DNA, the CDR3 is TGTGCCAGCAGCTCGGGTGTCAGGGGCTCCTCCTACGAGCAGTACTTC. Amino acids: CASSSGVRGSSYEQYF.

In this sample, this clonotype turned up a few times. The chain joins TRBV6-2 or TRBV6-3 to TRBJ2-4; the D is unclear. The germline gives CDR1 MNHEY, CDR2 SVGEGT. This CDR3 contains 15 residues. V was clipped by 2 bases and J by 0 bases, with 8 bases between them. CDR3 protein: CASSYRVLAKNIQYF. CDR3 in DNA: TGTGCCAGCAGTTACAGGGTCCTAGCCAAAAACATTCAGTACTTC.

The chain uses TRBV3-1 and TRBJ1-1; unclear D gene. The V gene's germline CDR1 is LGHDT and CDR2 YNNKEL (reference sequence). V lost 1 base and J lost 7, with 10 bases in between. CDR3 size: 13 residues. For the CDR3, the DNA is TGTGCCAGCAGCCAAGGGGCGGGAAATGAAGCTTTCTTT. It specifies CASSQGAGNEAFF.

A few counts support this clonotype. This chain connects TRBV20-1 to TRBJ2-3; 10 bases are a match to TRBD2. V gave up 2 bases and J gave up 3 bases; unmatched junction bases: 8. This CDR3 contains 16 residues. Per germline, CDR1 DFQATT and CDR2 SNEGSKA (reference sequence). This chain's CDR3 is CSARLAGGLRTDTQYF. The DNA of the CDR3 is TGCAGTGCTAGATTAGCGGGGGGCCTCCGGACAGATACGCAGTATTTT.

The chain has TRBV9 and TRBJ2-1; D may be TRBD1 (6 bases). CDR1 SGDLS and CDR2 YYNGEE come from the germline V gene. The CDR3 is 12 amino acids. V was clipped by 3 bases and J by 7 bases, with 8 bases between them. The CDR3 protein is CASSGRGNEQFF. As DNA, the CDR3 is TGTGCCAGCAGCGGCAGGGGAAATGAGCAGTTCTTC.